At least ten counts were recorded for the clone carrying this T cell receptor beta chain. Its target is not known. The data were taken from a study of T cells in Graves' hyperthyroidism and ophthalmopathy. Exclusion criteria comprised uncontrolled infection, other autoimmune disease, pregnancy or lactation. The TCR beta CDR3 regions underwent amplification using RNA transcripts as the source. A set of HTBI primers served as the primers for a first-round RT-PCR of the TCR CDR3. TCRdb analysed the multiplex PCR reads with MiXCR anew, one entry per CDR3 protein. Among about 340,000 distinct CDR3 sequences listed, roughly 20% were seen once. J lost 2 bases, V lost 8 bases, and 4 bases had no gene match. Germline lookup yields CDR1 LGHDT and CDR2 YNNKEL (reference sequence). This CDR3 has 13 amino acids. General observations from the study: Blood also held most thyroid clonotypes expanded beyond 0.001.

The rearrangement links TRBV3-1 to TRBJ2-3; 7 positions agree with TRBD1. This TCR was sampled from a woman aged 50 to 60 with Graves' hyperthyroidism. The sequencing input was blood. For the CDR3, the DNA is TGTGCCAGCCGGGACAGACTCACAGATACGCAGTATTTT. Translated, it gives CASRDRLTDTQYF.